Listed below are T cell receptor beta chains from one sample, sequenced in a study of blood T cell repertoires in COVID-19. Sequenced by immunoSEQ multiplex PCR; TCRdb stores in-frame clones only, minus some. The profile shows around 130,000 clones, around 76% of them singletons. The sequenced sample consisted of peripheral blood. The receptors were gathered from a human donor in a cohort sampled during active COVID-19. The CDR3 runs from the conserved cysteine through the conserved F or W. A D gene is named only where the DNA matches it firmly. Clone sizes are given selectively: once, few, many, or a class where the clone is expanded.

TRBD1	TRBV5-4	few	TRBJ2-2	TGTGCCAGCAGCTTGGGACAGGGGGCCGGGGAGCTGTTTTTT	CASSLGQGAGELFF
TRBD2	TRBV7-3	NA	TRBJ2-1	TGTGCCAGCAGCTTAATGCGATCTAGCGGGTTCTCGGGATCATACAATGAGCAGTTCTTC	CASSLMRSSGFSGSYNEQFF
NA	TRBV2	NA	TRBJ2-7	TGTGCCAGCGGACTAAGCGACGAGCAGTACTTC	CASGLSDEQYF
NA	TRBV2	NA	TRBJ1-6	TGTGCCAGCAGGTCAGGATATAATTCACCCCTCCACTTT	CASRSGYNSPLHF
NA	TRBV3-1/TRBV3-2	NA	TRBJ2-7	TGTGCCAGCAGCCAAGATATCCAGGAGCAGTACTTC	CASSQDIQEQYF
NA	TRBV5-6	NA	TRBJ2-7	TGTGCCAGCAGACCACAGGGTACGGGCGAGCAGTACTTC	CASRPQGTGEQYF
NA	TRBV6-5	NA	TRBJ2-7	TGTGCCAGCAGTTACCTACAGGGAGTGTTGGGGTACGAGCAGTACTTC	CASSYLQGVLGYEQYF
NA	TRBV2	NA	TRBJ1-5	TGTGCCAGCAGTCGCACAGAGAATAGCAATCAGCCCCAGCATTTT	CASSRTENSNQPQHF
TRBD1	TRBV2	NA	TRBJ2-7	TGTGCCAGCAGAATACAGGGGGGAAGCTCCTACGAGCAGTACTTC	CASRIQGGSSYEQYF
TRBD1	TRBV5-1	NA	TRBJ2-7	TGCGCCAGCAGCTCGGGACAGGGCTACGAGCAGTACTTC	CASSSGQGYEQYF
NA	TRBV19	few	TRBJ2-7	TGTGCCAGTAGCTCCGACAGGACCCCTATCTACGAGCAGTACTTC	CASSSDRTPIYEQYF
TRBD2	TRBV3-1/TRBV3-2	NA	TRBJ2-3	TGTGCCAGCAGCTTCGGACTAGACGGCACAGATACGCAGTATTTT	CASSFGLDGTDTQYF
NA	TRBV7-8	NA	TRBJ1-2	TGTGCCAGCAGCTTTGGGGGCGGCTACACCTTC	CASSFGGGYTF
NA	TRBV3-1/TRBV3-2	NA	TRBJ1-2	TGTGCCAGCAGCCAAGAGGCCAGAAACTATGGCTACACCTTC	CASSQEARNYGYTF
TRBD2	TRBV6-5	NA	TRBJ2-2	TGTGCCAGCAGGATCAGCGGGGGCGGGACCGGGGAGCTGTTTTTT	CASRISGGGTGELFF
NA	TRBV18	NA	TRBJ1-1	TGTGCCAGCTCACCCCCAGTCCCTGCGAACACTGAAGCTTTCTTT	CASSPPVPANTEAFF
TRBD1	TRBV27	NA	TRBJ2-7	TGTGCCACCCGAGGGACAGGGGGCCCACAAGAGCAGTACTTC	CATRGTGGPQEQYF
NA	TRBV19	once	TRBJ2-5	TGTGCCAGTAGTGTCTTTCGCGGCTCAGAGACCCAGTACTTC	CASSVFRGSETQYF
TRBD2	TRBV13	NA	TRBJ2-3	TGTGCCAGCAGCACGGGACTACATGATTCAGATACGCAGTATTTT	CASSTGLHDSDTQYF